This T cell receptor beta chain came from a study of cytomegalovirus exposure and HLA in healthy donors (dated by TCRdb to 2017 to 2019). Some background on the complete study: An earlier analysis of some 500 of the donors reported 250 to 350 Gb of sequence data and 117 million unique TCR beta sequences from some 180 million T cells. An early release covering about 600 HLA-typed donors comprised roughly 300 gigabases of sequencing data and 85 million to 100 million unique TCR sequences. Of the roughly 390 genotyped donors, 65% to 90% fell in the genetic ancestry cluster associated with self-reported Caucasian donors. The study aimed to test whether cataloging public T cell receptors could reveal signatures of past pathogen exposure. The study used immunosequencing to profile the T cell repertoires of approximately 630 subjects and linked those repertoires to cytomegalovirus serostatus. Besides the first cohort of 550 to 750 subjects, a separate validation cohort made up of roughly 130 different subjects was used. High-throughput TCR immunosequencing, statistical association of individual TCRs with disease status, and machine learning were combined to predict cytomegalovirus infection status. To study patterns of TCR occurrence, a later analysis re-analyzed previously published TCR beta repertoires from around 670 donors and added high-resolution HLA genotyping. In the later analysis, no new phenotypic data were used to find candidate immune exposures; instead, reliance was placed on TCR beta sequences and their occurrence across donors. An earlier analysis of approximately 500 of the donors applied high-throughput TCR beta sequencing to assess whether each TCR beta V gene segment acted as functional or pseudogenic. Donor age, sex, ethnicity and CMV serostatus were collected together with the repertoire data. In a later genetic analysis, genome-wide SNP genotypes for 398 of the 666 donors were used, and that subset was treated as a discovery cohort. Every repertoire in the discovery cohort had been generated on one and the same sequencing platform. HLA typing covered class I and class II loci at four-digit resolution. Typing coverage differed by locus: A, B, C, DRB1 and DQB1 were typed in about 629-640 donors, DQA1 in roughly 510, DPA1 in 600 to 610, and DPB1 in 450 to 480. Four or five DR-DQ haplotypes were handled as single units for association and clustering because linkage in the cohort was strong. On average, around 240,000 unique TCR beta nucleotide sequences were sequenced per donor among roughly 430 genotyped donors of the cohort, with approximately 18% of those sequences being non-productive.

The cohort comprised around 690 healthy bone marrow donors. Cohort members were all nominally healthy when sampled, although unrecorded immune exposures were likely present. The donor tested CMV seropositive and was one of the 289 seropositive cohort members. Every donor gave a peripheral blood sample, and the peripheral blood mononuclear cells from that sample were used for TCR beta sequencing. The Qiagen DNeasy Blood Extraction Kit was used to extract genomic DNA from the blood cell samples. Remarks on this clone: No cognate antigen has been identified for it.

Library prep was done by the immunoSEQ multiplex PCR assay. A mixture of 60 forward primers for TCR Vbeta segments and 13 reverse primers for TCR Jbeta segments was used in the multiplex PCR. The CDR3 region of rearranged TCR beta genes was amplified from genomic DNA with a multiplex PCR assay. The Illumina HiSeq System was used to sequence the amplified TCR beta libraries as 87-base-pair reads. Regarding the original processing steps: A later analysis counted approximately 84 million unique TCR beta chains across the 666 repertoires, and some 11 million of these chains were shared by at least two donors. To remove PCR and sequencing errors, raw reads were error-corrected and collapsed into unique sequences using a nearest-neighbor algorithm that merged closely related sequences. V, D and J gene segments were assigned by aligning CDR3 sequences to IMGT reference sequences. For a sequence to be retained, a match of at least six nucleotides to both a V gene segment and a J gene segment was required. A rearrangement was called productive if the CDR3 had no stop codons and remained in frame with V and J, and every other rearrangement was called non-productive. CDR3 was defined according to IMGT convention as the region running from the second conserved V-encoded cysteine to the conserved J-encoded phenylalanine. In an earlier analysis of some 550 of the donors, sequences lacking an unambiguous match to a single V gene segment were excluded. An earlier analysis of some 610 of the donors called V segments functional above 56.7% productive rearrangements and segregating when the between-donor standard deviation exceeded 5%. To diagnose cytomegalovirus status from the catalog of TCR beta chain sequences, a statistical classification framework was built. In a later analysis, TCR nucleotide sequences were compared against IMGT/GENE-DB human TR gene sequences so that V and J genes could be assigned. Using the TCRdist pipeline, a later analysis assigned CDR3 sequences along with most-parsimonious VDJ recombination scenarios. In a later analysis, each TCR beta chain was defined by its CDR3 amino acid sequence together with its V-gene family, and reads without a unique V-gene family were excluded. In a later analysis, nearly 600 highly shared, low-generation-probability nucleotide sequences were removed to address suspected cross-contamination and a sequencing artifact. In a later analysis, a clonal expansion index for each public chain was calculated from normalized within-repertoire ranks of inferred template counts. In a later analysis, generation probabilities were computed with a VDJ recombination model fitted to out-of-frame rearrangements, and the resulting probabilities were checked against IGoR. A later analysis scored TCR-TCR, TCR-HLA and TCR-CMV co-occurrence with hypergeometric tests, applying a repertoire-size bias correction to TCR pairs. A later analysis estimated false discovery rates by permuting HLA or CMV assignments 20 times. In a later analysis, co-occurring TCRs were grouped using DBSCAN, and TCRdist sequence similarity was added for clustering within HLA-allele-positive subsets. For co-occurrence clustering, repertoires with fewer than 30,000 or more than 120,000 public chains were excluded, along with a handful of repertoires with anomalous nucleotide sharing. Drawn from immuneACCESS, this table holds only the in-frame rearrangements with V and J called that TCRdb kept. Clones are partly lost; checked studies trace under half to an unresolved V gene and leave the rest unexplained. From that table come the V and J calls and clone size; the DNA was used to work out D and trimming. The sample table on file contains just under 90,000 clones. The top ten hold about 6% of the sample.

Study-level results and caveats: In an earlier analysis of approximately 590 of the donors, most TCR beta V segments were observed in productive rearrangements about 87% or about 30% of the time, broadly matching IMGT annotations. According to a later analysis, parvovirus B19, influenza, CMV and Epstein-Barr virus appeared linked to several top co-occurrence clusters. Linkage disequilibrium might explain the correlated functional status among segregating V segments, but an unknown experimental factor could not be excluded. A later genetic analysis reported fewer N-insertions in productive TCRs among donors in an Asian-associated ancestry cluster than the roughly 700-donor mean. A later analysis found that HLA-associated TCR beta chains were more clonally expanded and had lower generation probabilities than equally common non-associated chains. It was suggested by the authors that the approach could potentially be generalized to other disease states and immunological phenotypes. In the study, around 150 TCR beta chains were listed as associated with cytomegalovirus. In a later analysis, the rate of TCR association differed among HLA loci, with DRB1 alleles having the most associated TCRs and HLA-C alleles having the fewest. V-gene and J-gene trimming of TCR beta chains was associated with a missense DCLRE1C variant in a later genetic analysis, and the association was replicated in an independent cohort. In a later analysis, most CMV-associated TCR beta chains were found to appear HLA-restricted, with HLA associations seemingly driven largely by CMV exposure. A group of highly shared sequence variants was considered likely to be a technical artifact of the sequencing pipeline. Three of the identified cytomegalovirus-associated TCR beta chains were confirmed in vitro to be specific for cytomegalovirus antigens. In a later analysis, over 15,000 TCR beta sequences were associated with specific HLA alleles at a false discovery rate of 0.05. Because HLA typing was unavailable for some donors at each locus, only the typed subset was used in association tests. The 87-base-pair reads could not distinguish some IMGT-functional V segments, including TRBV6-2 and TRBV6-3, so those segments were excluded. Only TCR beta chains were sequenced in this cohort, and the absence of alpha or paired-chain data limited detectable features. Approximately 18 rarely observed V segments, including chromosome 9 orphons, were excluded from the earlier analysis of 550 to 700 of the donors because counts were too low. Strong co-occurrence of HLA alleles, especially DR and DQ, made assigning TCR associations to individual alleles difficult. A further reported finding was that TCR beta sequences accurately predicted the HLA-A and HLA-B alleles for most subjects in the first cohort. Sequencing depth was assumed to be roughly uniform across donors in the presence/absence analyses, though that assumption may not hold. While some public TCRs were present in many individuals, most TCR sequences turned up only very rarely across donors. CMV serostatus was the only immune exposure information available for the cohort. The classifier was reported to diagnose cytomegalovirus status with high specificity and sensitivity in both the original cohort and the validation cohort.

Counted from cysteine to phenylalanine, this CDR3 has 14 amino acids. The kept DNA is CDR3 alone, 42 bases in frame from the first base. CDR1 and CDR2 were assigned from the germline V gene as MGHDK and SYGVNS. Cut back by 2 bases and 2 bases, the V and J ends lie 9 bases apart. This receptor was obtained from a girl aged 10-17 years in good health and CMV-seropositive. The sequence joins TRBV25-1 to TRBJ2-5; the D gene cannot be named for sure. Material for sequencing was PBMCs. The CDR3 has the sequence CASSEAEVQETQYF. The sequence in DNA is TGTGCCAGCAGTGAAGCAGAGGTGCAAGAGACCCAGTACTTC.